This TCR beta chain derives from a study of shared clonotypes between healthy human individuals. With respect to this clone: Its antigen is unidentified.

CD45RO-negative, CCR7-positively selected cells formed the naive CD8 fraction, excluding terminally differentiated effector memory CD45RA+ cells. Points from the study as a whole: A few donors had roughly 5.2% of their naive CD4 clonotypes in common. Relative to memory subsets, naive subsets generally showed larger estimated richness.

The method was immunoSEQ multiplex PCR; TCRdb's version includes in-frame clones alone and lacks a portion of them. This sample has about 2 million clones, with around 96% found just once. Germline V gene lookup returns CDR1 SEHNR and CDR2 FQNEAQ (reference sequence). The V gene lost 2 bases and the J gene lost 5 bases, with 16 bases spanning the gap. This CDR3 contains 16 residues. This rearrangement joins TRBV7-9 to TRBJ2-1; possible D gene TRBD1, 5 bases. The sample was naive CD8+ T cells sorted from blood. This TCR was sampled from a young man in good health. The CDR3 DNA reads TGTGCCAGCAGCTTAACGACAGATAGTAGGAACAATGAGCAGTTCTTC. This encodes CASSLTTDSRNNEQFF.